The entry below describes one T cell receptor (beta chain). The antigen remains unidentified. TCRdb analysed the 5' RACE reads with MiXCR anew, one entry per CDR3 protein. Of about 240,000 distinct CDR3 sequences in the sample, 10% to 15% were seen once. Germline loops: CDR1 ENHRY, CDR2 SYGVKD. CDR3 length: 13 residues. Trimming at V came to 11 bases and at J to 4 bases, leaving 8 bases not matched to a gene. This entry is derived from a study of identical twins. Broader study findings: Where beta out-of-frame sequences were concerned, excess twin sharing was weaker.

The sample was also linked to a second study, of yellow fever vaccine responses in identical twins.

V usage is TRBV10-3 and J usage is TRBJ2-5, with 9 positions matching TRBD2. The sample consisted of memory (CD45RO+) T cells sorted from blood. This TCR came from a woman aged 18-29 years in good health. The CDR3 nucleotides read TGTGCCTCTATAGCGGGAGTCGGAGAGACCCAGTACTTC. It encodes CASIAGVGETQYF.